These 13 T cell receptor beta chains share one sample of origin, sequenced in a study of T cell responses to AZD1222 COVID-19 vaccine. Here immunoSEQ multiplex PCR was the method, and the copy in TCRdb shows in-frame clones only, minus some. The sample contains 95,000 to 150,000 clones, roughly 90% of which appear only once. This specimen was peripheral blood, taken on day 0 of AZD1222 vaccination. These receptors were obtained from an adult in good health.

This chain connects TRBV6-1 to TRBJ1-1, with 12 bases aligning to TRBD1. Trimming took 2 bases from V and 0 from J; bases not matched to a gene: 4. The germline V gene encodes CDR1 MNHNS and CDR2 SASEGT. The CDR3 is 17 amino acids. DNA for the CDR3: TGTGCCAGCAGTGAATGGGGACAGGGGGCGCTGAACACTGAAGCTTTCTTT. Its protein product is CASSEWGQGALNTEAFF.

The chain combines TRBV28 with TRBJ2-7; D is possibly TRBD1 (5 bases). CDR1 MDHEN and CDR2 SYDVKM come from the germline V gene. Between the trimmed V and J ends, which lost 6 bases and 1 base, there was a span of 22 bases. CDR3 length equals 17 residues. The chain's CDR3 is CASSNLEFTGQSYEQYF. CDR3 DNA: TGTGCCAGCAGCAATCTGGAATTCACAGGTCAATCCTACGAGCAGTACTTC.

The rearrangement uses TRBV27 and TRBJ2-5; tentative D call: TRBD2 (6 bases). Trimming cost V 7 bases and J 2 bases, with 11 bases left between them. This CDR3 comprises 13 residues. Germline values: CDR1 MNHEY, CDR2 SMNVEV (reference sequence). The CDR3 loop is CASMGTPQETQYF. In nucleotides, the CDR3 is TGTGCCAGCATGGGGACTCCACAAGAGACCCAGTACTTC.

J is TRBJ1-4 and V is TRBV9, with TRBD1 matching 11 bases. V shed 0 bases and J 5 bases; nucleotides not matched to a gene: 6. Per germline, CDR1 SGDLS and CDR2 YYNGEE. The CDR3 totals 17 residues. In nucleotides, the CDR3 is TGTGCCAGCAGCGTAGGGACAGGGGGCTTCAGGAATGAAAAACTGTTTTTT. Its protein is CASSVGTGGFRNEKLFF. Looking up the rest from reference TRBV9 and TRBJ1-4 gives the full variable domain: DSGVTQTPKHLITATGQRVTLRCSPRSGDLSVYWYQQSLDQGLQFLIQYYNGEERAKGNILERFSAQQFPDLHSELNLSSLELGDSALYFCASSVGTGGFRNEKLFFGSGTQLSVL.

The chain employs TRBV7-9 and TRBJ1-4; D gene ambiguous. The CDR3 totals 14 residues. Germline V lookup: CDR1 SEHNR, CDR2 FQNEAQ (reference sequence). V dropped 8 bases and J dropped 0 bases, with 10 bases sitting between them. The CDR3 DNA follows: TGTGCCAGCCCCGGACCGACAACTAATGAAAAACTGTTTTTT. Translated, it gives CASPGPTTNEKLFF.

The chain joins TRBV9 to TRBJ1-2, with a weak D call TRBD1 (5 bases). V shed 0 bases and J shed 8 bases, with 17 bases lying between them. CDR1 SGDLS and CDR2 YYNGEE come from the germline V gene. The length of the CDR3 is 15 residues. CDR3 sequence (DNA): TGTGCCAGCAGCGTAGCTTTGGCAGCTAGGGGCGGCTACACCTTC. It is translated as CASSVALAARGGYTF.

The chain carries TRBV30 and TRBJ1-1; TRBD1 aligns across 8 bases. The CDR3 spans 15 residues. J gave up 1 base and V 5 bases, and 9 bases lay outside the gene matches. Looked up from germline, CDR1 is GTSNPN and CDR2 is SVGIG (reference sequence). For the CDR3, the DNA is TGTGCCTGGCTTGACATTGGGACAGGGAACACTGAAGCTTTCTTT. Amino acid sequence: CAWLDIGTGNTEAFF.

This clone was seen a single time. The chain uses TRBV5-1 and TRBJ1-4, with 11 bases lining up with TRBD1. Germline V gene data show CDR1 as SGHRS and CDR2 as YFSETQ. J was trimmed by 1 base and V by 1 base; bases with no gene match: 6. This CDR3 region has 18 residues. The CDR3 sequence: CASSLLAGTGGTNEKLFF. The CDR3 DNA is TGCGCCAGCAGCTTGTTGGCCGGGACAGGGGGAACTAATGAAAAACTGTTTTTT.

The chain joins TRBV19 to TRBJ1-1; TRBD1 matches 9 bases. Germline V gene data show CDR1 as LNHDA and CDR2 as SQIVND (reference sequence). V lost 7 bases and J lost 4; bases outside the gene matches: 7. The CDR3 extends over 14 amino acids. CDR3 in amino acids: CASILQGARTEAFF. The CDR3 bases are TGTGCCAGTATTCTACAGGGGGCTCGCACTGAAGCTTTCTTT. The complete variable domain, with remaining parts taken from reference TRBV19 and TRBJ1-1, reads DGGITQSPKYLFRKEGQNVTLSCEQNLNHDAMYWYRQDPGQGLRLIYYSQIVNDFQKGDIAEGYSVSREKKESFPLTVTSAQKNPTAFYLCASILQGARTEAFFGQGTRLTVV.

The V and J genes are TRBV5-8 and TRBJ1-5; unclear D gene. Trimming shortened V by 1 base and J by 4 bases, and 9 bases separated the two germline ends. Germline V gene lookup returns CDR1 SGHTS and CDR2 YDEGEE. The CDR3 is 14 amino acids. In DNA form, the CDR3 reads TGTGCCAGCAGCTTGTTCCGGGGTAATCAGCCCCAGCATTTT. It is translated as CASSLFRGNQPQHF. Based on the CDR3 plus reference TRBV5-8 and TRBJ1-5, the full variable domain is EAGVTQSPTHLIKTRGQQATLRCSPISGHTSVYWYQQALGLGLQFLLWYDEGEERNRGNFPPRFSGRQFPNYSSELNVNALELEDSALYLCASSLFRGNQPQHFGDGTRLSIL.

The chain combines TRBV7-2 with TRBJ1-6, with 7 bases that match TRBD1. J lost 8 bases, V lost 5 bases, and 9 bases had no gene match. The V gene's germline CDR1 is SGHTA and CDR2 FQGNSA. The CDR3 extends over 15 amino acids. CDR3: CASSAQTGVDSPLHF. Here the CDR3 DNA reads TGTGCCAGCAGCGCCCAAACAGGGGTTGATTCACCCCTCCACTTT.

The genes are TRBV7-8 and TRBJ2-1, with 11 bases that match TRBD2. The CDR3 loop spans 15 amino acids. Per germline, CDR1 SGHVS and CDR2 FQNEAQ. V dropped 1 base and J dropped 6; count of bases not matched to a gene: 2. The CDR3 DNA is TGTGCCAGCAGCTTAGGTAGCGGGAGGGCCAATGAGCAGTTCTTC. Its protein is CASSLGSGRANEQFF.

V usage is TRBV7-8 and J usage is TRBJ2-3, with D uncertain. Per the germline V gene, CDR1 is SGHVS and CDR2 is FQNEAQ. There are 15 residues in the CDR3. Trimming cost V 1 base and J 0 bases, with 8 bases left between them. The CDR3 is CASSLGAVSTDTQYF. The CDR3 DNA reads TGTGCCAGCAGCTTAGGGGCGGTCAGCACAGATACGCAGTATTTT.